These 5 T cell receptor beta chains share one sample of origin, sequenced in a study of blood T cell repertoires in COVID-19. Data came from immunoSEQ multiplex PCR; TCRdb stores just in-frame clones and leaves some out. The data show around 250,000 clones, with under 90% seen just once and less than 10% held by the top ten. The source material was peripheral blood. The receptors stem from a human donor in a cohort sampled during active COVID-19.

The rearrangement joins TRBV6-5 to TRBJ1-1; tentatively, D is TRBD1 (6 bases). This CDR3 comprises 13 residues. Trimming pared 6 bases from V and 4 bases from J, leaving 12 bases between. The germline V gene encodes CDR1 MNHEY and CDR2 SVGAGI. As DNA, the CDR3 is TGTGCCAGCAGGGACAGTCGGACCACTGAAGCTTTCTTT. Translating gives CASRDSRTTEAFF.

This sequence joins TRBV6-1 and TRBJ2-7, with D maybe TRBD2 (6 bases). The V gene's germline CDR1 is MNHNS and CDR2 SASEGT. V dropped 2 bases and J dropped 12 bases, with 8 bases sitting between them. The length of the CDR3 is 10 residues. This chain's CDR3 is CASSEWDLYF. The CDR3 DNA reads TGTGCCAGCAGTGAATGGGACTTGTACTTC.

The V gene is TRBV5-4, the J gene TRBJ1-4; 7 bases are a match to TRBD1. The CDR3 is 16 residues long. J gave up 5 bases and V 1 base, and 8 bases lay outside the gene matches. The germline CDR1 and CDR2 sequences are SGHNT and YYREEE (reference sequence). The CDR3 loop is CASSLSGGQQNEKLFF. The DNA for the CDR3 is TGTGCCAGCAGCTTGTCAGGGGGACAGCAAAATGAAAAACTGTTTTTT.

V usage is TRBV6-1 and J usage is TRBJ1-2, with a possible D match to TRBD1 (5 bases). V lost 3 bases, J lost 4 bases, and 12 bases lay in between. Germline V gene data show CDR1 as MNHNS and CDR2 as SASEGT. The CDR3 has 14 amino acids. CDR3 protein: CASSDRASSYGYTF. The CDR3 nucleotides are TGTGCCAGCAGTGACAGGGCTTCAAGCTATGGCTACACCTTC.

The chain carries TRBV29-1 and TRBJ2-7, with D uncertain. Germline CDR1 reads SQVTM; CDR2 reads ANQGSEA. This CDR3 spans 11 amino acids. Deletions cut 5 bases from V and 4 bases from J, with 9 bases between. CDR3 amino acids: CSVSNYYEQYF. CDR3 in DNA: TGCAGCGTTTCTAACTATTACGAGCAGTACTTC.